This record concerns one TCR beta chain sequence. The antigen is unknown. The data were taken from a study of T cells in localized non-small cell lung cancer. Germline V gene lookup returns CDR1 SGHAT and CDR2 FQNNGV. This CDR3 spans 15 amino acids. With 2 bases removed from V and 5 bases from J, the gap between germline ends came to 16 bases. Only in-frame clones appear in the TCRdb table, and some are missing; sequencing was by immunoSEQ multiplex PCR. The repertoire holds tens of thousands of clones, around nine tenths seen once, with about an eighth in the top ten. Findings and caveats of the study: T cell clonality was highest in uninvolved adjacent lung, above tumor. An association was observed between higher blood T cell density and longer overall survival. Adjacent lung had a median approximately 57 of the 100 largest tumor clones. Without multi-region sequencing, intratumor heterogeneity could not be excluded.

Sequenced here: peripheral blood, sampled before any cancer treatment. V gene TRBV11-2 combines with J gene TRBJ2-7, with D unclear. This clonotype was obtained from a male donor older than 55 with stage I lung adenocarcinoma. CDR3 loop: CASSLPSALPHEQYF. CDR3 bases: TGTGCCAGCAGCTTACCGTCAGCCCTACCCCACGAGCAGTACTTC.